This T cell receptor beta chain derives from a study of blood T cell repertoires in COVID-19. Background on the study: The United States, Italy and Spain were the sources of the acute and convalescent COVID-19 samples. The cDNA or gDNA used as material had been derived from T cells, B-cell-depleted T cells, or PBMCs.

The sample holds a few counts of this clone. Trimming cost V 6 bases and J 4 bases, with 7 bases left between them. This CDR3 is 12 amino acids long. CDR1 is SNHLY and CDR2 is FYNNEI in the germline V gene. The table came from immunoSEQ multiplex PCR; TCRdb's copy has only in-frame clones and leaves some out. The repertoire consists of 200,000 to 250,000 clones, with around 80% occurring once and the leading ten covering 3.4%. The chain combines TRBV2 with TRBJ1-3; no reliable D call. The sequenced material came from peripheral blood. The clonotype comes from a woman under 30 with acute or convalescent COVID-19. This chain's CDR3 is CASRNEGNTIYF. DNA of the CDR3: TGTGCCAGCAGAAACGAGGGAAACACCATATATTTT.